This TCR beta chain originates from a study of CXCR3-negative and CXCR3-positive naive CD8 T cells (dated 2019 in TCRdb). As for the study more broadly: In total, roughly 140 million TRB reads were obtained, which works out to roughly 1.5 +/- 0.3 million reads per library. The diversity and physicochemical repertoire analyses included 11 donors pooled from two independent experiments. The TRBV-TRBJ cluster analysis covered naive subsets from 5 donors and memory cells from 3 donors. General study outcomes and caveats: Within the same donor, TRBV-TRBJ usage looked similar between naive CXCR3-negative and CXCR3-positive cells, but memory cells had distinct patterns. Compared with CXCR3-negative naive cells, CXCR3-positive naive cells had TRB CDR3s with higher hydrophobicity (lower Kidera factor 4), lower energy, and higher strength and volume indices. Both naive subsets had comparably high repertoire diversity, while memory CD8+ T cells had much lower repertoire diversity. Surface CD5, linked to self-reactivity in mice, was comparable between naive subsets; TCR interaction strength was therefore also inferred from TRB CDR3 physicochemical properties. Freshly isolated PBMCs were used for most assays because CXCR3 expression partially decreased after cryopreservation.

The reads were generated on a NextSeq 550. The Human TCR Profiling Kit (MiLaboratory) was used to prepare UMI-labeled 5' RACE TRB cDNA libraries. The full amount of extracted RNA was used for cDNA synthesis, and the full amount of resulting cDNA was used for PCR amplification. Libraries were prepared in parallel with an identical number of PCR cycles. From the authors' description of their analysis: With a minimum of two reads required per UMI, MIGEC and MiXCR pulled out about 53,000 +/- 10,000 unique UMI-labeled TRB cDNA molecules from each library. On average, each library contained 40,000 +/- 10,000 functional in-frame TRB CDR3 nucleotide clonotypes without stop codons. After downsampling to 5000 UMI-labeled TRB molecules per sample, diversity metrics, including normalized Shannon-Wiener and Chao1, were computed in VDJtools. VDJtools was used to calculate clonotype-size-weighted physicochemical properties of the central five CDR3 residues, namely interaction energy, strength, volume and Kidera factor 4. Each entry corresponds to one CDR3 protein sequence from reads that TCRdb reprocessed, and DNA is not given. The V and J calls reflect TCRdb's pipeline rather than the authors' work. The sample has tens of thousands of distinct CDR3 sequences on record. Almost 0.55% of the sample goes to the ten largest clones.

The CDR3 covers 15 residues, taking in both the cysteine and the phenylalanine. No DNA is listed. Via the germline V gene (reference sequence), CDR1 is PRHDT and CDR2 FYEKMQ. Each CD8+ T cell subset was flow-sorted in triplicate, with 300,000 cells per subset placed directly into RLT lysis buffer. Naive CD8+ T cells were defined stringently as CD45RO-CCR7+CD27+CD95- to exclude memory contaminants. Peripheral blood mononuclear cells were isolated from buffy coats by standard density gradient centrifugation. A FACSAria III was used to flow-sort naive CXCR3-negative and CXCR3-positive CD8+ T cells. Total RNA was extracted from sorted cells using an RNeasy Mini Kit. For this clonotype: There is no known antigen for this receptor.

The source of this sequence is a human donor in good health. Some clones in this sample may be carry-over from other donors' samples. Sequenced input: naive CXCR3+ CD8+ T cells from blood. Interpreted using the paper, the cell subset or site label stands for: CD45RO-CCR7+CD27+CD95- naive CD8+ T cells expressing CXCR3 (TNR3+). This chain joins TRBV13 to TRBJ2-7; lacking DNA, the TRBD2 call made by TCRdb goes unchecked. The CDR3 region: CASSLRRGTGYEQYF.